What follows describes a single TCR beta chain. Trimming shortened V by 5 bases and J by 8 bases, and 22 bases separated the two germline ends. The length of the CDR3 is 16 residues. Germline CDR1 reads SGHAT; CDR2 reads FQNNGV. Data came from immunoSEQ multiplex PCR; TCRdb stores just in-frame clones and leaves some out. Among tens of thousands of clones listed, around 83% were seen once. The data were taken from a study of blood T cell repertoires in COVID-19. Study background: The origin of the acute and convalescent COVID-19 samples was the United States, Italy and Spain. PBMCs, B-cell-depleted T cells, or T cells were the source of the cDNA or gDNA that made up the material.

The sequence was obtained from a man in his fifties in a cohort sampled during active COVID-19. This sequence joins TRBV11-2 and TRBJ2-1; D is perhaps TRBD2 (5 bases). Source material: peripheral blood. As DNA, the CDR3 is TGTGCCAGCAGCAAAATAGTAACTAGAGGTATGGATGAGCAGTTCTTC. Amino acid sequence: CASSKIVTRGMDEQFF.